This T cell receptor beta chain comes out of a study of technical replicates of blood from a handful of donors. V lost 1 base to trimming and J lost 8 bases; unmatched junction nucleotides: 14. The germline V gene has CDR1 SGHRS and CDR2 YFSETQ. The CDR3 consists of 17 residues. Clones were sequenced by immunoSEQ multiplex PCR, and TCRdb holds only the in-frame ones, with some missing. The sample lists some 77,000 clones, around 94% occurring once. The source is a human donor in good health. The source material was T cells isolated from PBMCs. The V call is TRBV5-1, the J call TRBJ2-1; TRBD2 aligns across 8 bases. The DNA of the CDR3 is TGCGCCAGCAGCTTGATCACTAGCGGAGATGGGGTGGATGAGCAGTTCTTC. Amino acids: CASSLITSGDGVDEQFF.